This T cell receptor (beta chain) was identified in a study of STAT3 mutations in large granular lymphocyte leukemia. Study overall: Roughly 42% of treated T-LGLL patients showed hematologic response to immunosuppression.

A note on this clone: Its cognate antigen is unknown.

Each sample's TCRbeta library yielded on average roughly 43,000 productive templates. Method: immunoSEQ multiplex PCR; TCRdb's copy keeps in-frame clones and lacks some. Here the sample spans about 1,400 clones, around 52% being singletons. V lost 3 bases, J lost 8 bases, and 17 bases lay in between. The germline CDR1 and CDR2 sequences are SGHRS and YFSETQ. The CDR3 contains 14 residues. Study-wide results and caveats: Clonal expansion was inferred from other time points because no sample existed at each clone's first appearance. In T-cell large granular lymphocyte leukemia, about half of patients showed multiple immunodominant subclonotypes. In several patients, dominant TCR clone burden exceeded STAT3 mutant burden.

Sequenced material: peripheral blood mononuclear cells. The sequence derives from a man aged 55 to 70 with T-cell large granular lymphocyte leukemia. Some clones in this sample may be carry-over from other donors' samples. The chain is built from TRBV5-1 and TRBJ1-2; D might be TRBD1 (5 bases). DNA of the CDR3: TGCGCCAGCAGCTACGATGACTGGGACCCGGGCTACACCTTC. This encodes CASSYDDWDPGYTF.